Each of the 8 T cell receptor beta chains below was sequenced from the same sample in a study of human T cells and chemical hapten exposure. Using its own MiXCR run on the RACE reads, TCRdb lists one record per CDR3 protein. The sample has some 38,000 distinct CDR3 sequences; over 7.5% are singletons. Time point reported: patch test 3, about 24 weeks after DPC sensitization. Stated treatment: therapeutic diphenylcyclopropenone sensitization with weekly scalp DPC. Unfractionated whole blood served as the source for total RNA extraction. This specimen consisted of whole blood, obtained in connection with sensitization to the hapten diphenylcyclopropenone (DPC). Source of these receptors: a man between 50 and 59 years old with alopecia areata. Some clones in this sample may be carry-over from other donors' samples.

This clonotype occurred many times. The rearrangement links TRBV10-3 to TRBJ1-2, with D maybe TRBD1 (6 bases). CDR1 is ENHRY, CDR2 SYGVKD, per germline. The length of the CDR3 is 15 residues. The V and J ends lost 0 bases and 7 bases respectively, with 15 bases between them. The CDR3 region has the DNA TGTGCCATCAGTGAGTCACAGGGCCGGATAAGTGGCTACACCTTC. Its protein is CAISESQGRISGYTF.

This clonotype was seen many times. The chain has TRBV29-1 and TRBJ2-3; 10 nucleotides match TRBD2. Germline loops: CDR1 SQVTM, CDR2 ANQGSEA. V shed 0 bases, J shed 4 bases, and the junction held 7 bases outside the gene matches. The CDR3 runs to 16 residues. The DNA for the CDR3 is TGCAGCGTTGAAGATGCTAGCGGGAGACGGGCAGATACGCAGTATTTT. Amino acid sequence: CSVEDASGRRADTQYF.

This chain uses TRBV7-2 with TRBJ2-5, with D possibly called TRBD1 or TRBD2 (5 bases each). Trimming removed 1 base at V and 2 bases at J, with 17 bases between. The germline CDR1 and CDR2 sequences are SGHTA and FQGNSA. There are 17 residues in the CDR3. The CDR3 protein is CASSLGFGTRGQETQYF. In DNA, the CDR3 is TGTGCCAGCAGCTTAGGGTTTGGGACCCGCGGGCAAGAGACCCAGTACTTC.

This clonotype was seen ten or more times. J is TRBJ2-3 and V is TRBV19; D gene unclear. Trimming cost V 6 bases and J 6 bases, with 10 bases left between them. Germline V gene data show CDR1 as LNHDA and CDR2 as SQIVND (reference sequence). The CDR3 contains 12 residues. The chain's CDR3 is CASSLVWDTQYF. DNA for the CDR3: TGTGCCAGTAGCCTTGTGTGGGATACGCAGTATTTT.

This clonotype was seen at least ten times. The chain recombines TRBV6-1 with TRBJ2-7; tentative D call: TRBD1 (6 bases). The CDR3 covers 14 residues. Deletions cut 0 bases from V and 3 bases from J, with 9 bases between. Germline lookup yields CDR1 MNHNS and CDR2 SASEGT. This CDR3 is CASSEAARGYEQYF. In DNA form, the CDR3 reads TGTGCCAGCAGTGAAGCGGCCAGGGGCTACGAGCAGTACTTC.

In its sample, this clonotype was seen many times. The chain combines TRBV28 with TRBJ1-5, with D uncertain. Germline CDR1 is MDHEN and CDR2 is SYDVKM. CDR3 length: 13 amino acids. The V end lost 6 bases, the J end lost 5 bases, and 11 bases lay between the germline ends. Here the CDR3 reads CASREKTHQPQHF. The DNA for the CDR3 is TGTGCCAGCAGAGAGAAGACCCATCAGCCCCAGCATTTT.

This clonotype was counted at least ten times. The rearrangement links TRBV2 to TRBJ2-3; 8 nucleotides match TRBD2. J gave up 5 bases and V 2 bases, and 12 bases lay outside the gene matches. The CDR3 consists of 17 residues. The germline CDR1 and CDR2 sequences are SNHLY and FYNNEI. CDR3 sequence (DNA): TGTGCCAGCAGTGAATTGGCTGTTGCGGGAGGTATAGATACGCAGTATTTT. Protein product: CASSELAVAGGIDTQYF.

There are many counts of this clonotype. The chain carries TRBV29-1 and TRBJ2-3; 8 bases agree with TRBD2. Per the germline V gene, CDR1 is SQVTM and CDR2 is ANQGSEA. This CDR3 region has 13 residues. Trimming at V came to 3 bases and at J to 6 bases, leaving 5 bases not matched to a gene. The CDR3 sequence is CSVERGRRDTQYF. The CDR3 DNA reads as TGCAGCGTTGAGCGCGGGAGGAGGGATACGCAGTATTTT.